This paragraph covers one T cell receptor (beta chain) sequence. These data are taken from a study of blood T cell repertoires in COVID-19. Overall study: The analysed material was cDNA or gDNA that came from T cells, B-cell-depleted T cells, or PBMCs.

Germline V gives CDR1 SGHRS, CDR2 YFSETQ. The CDR3 covers 13 residues. Deletions cut 0 bases from V and 9 bases from J, with 10 bases between. The method was immunoSEQ multiplex PCR; TCRdb's version includes in-frame clones alone and lacks a portion of them. The sample lists tens of thousands of clones, 80% to 90% seen once, with over 4% in the top ten. The sample was peripheral blood. V gene TRBV5-1 combines with J gene TRBJ2-1; D call uncertain. The TCR originated in a man between 60 and 75 years old with active COVID-19. The CDR3 DNA reads as TGCGCCAGCAGCTTGGGTAGCATGGGTGAGCAGTTCTTC. It yields the protein CASSLGSMGEQFF.